One sample yielded the 24 T cell receptor beta chains listed below, sequenced in a study of blood T cell repertoires in COVID-19. TCRdb's copy holds only in-frame clones and misses some; the assay was immunoSEQ multiplex PCR. The table has 120,000 to 150,000 clones, roughly 84% seen once; the top ten hold 38%. The specimen was peripheral blood. Every receptor here comes from a human donor in a cohort sampled during active COVID-19.

The chain has TRBV7-9 and TRBJ2-1; 10 bases match TRBD1. V shed 7 bases and J 2 bases; nucleotides not matched to a gene: 2. Germline loops: CDR1 SEHNR, CDR2 FQNEAQ (reference sequence). CDR3 length: 14 residues. The CDR3 here is CASTGQGTYNEQFF. CDR3 nucleotide sequence: TGTGCCAGCACGGGACAGGGGACCTACAATGAGCAGTTCTTC.

This clone was seen only once. The rearrangement uses TRBV20-1 and TRBJ1-4; unclear D gene. Germline-derived CDR1 and CDR2 are DFQATT and SNEGSKA (reference sequence). With 6 bases removed from V and 8 bases from J, the gap between germline ends came to 7 bases. This CDR3 contains 10 residues. CDR3 coding DNA: TGCAGTGCACAACAGGAAAAACTGTTTTTT. Translating it yields CSAQQEKLFF.

This clone has just one count. DNA for the CDR3: TGTGCCAGCAGTTACCTAGCGGGGACCGGGGAGCTGTTTTTT. Translating it yields CASSYLAGTGELFF. The V and J genes are TRBV6-6 and TRBJ2-2, with 9 bases lining up with TRBD2. The CDR3 is 14 residues long. In germline, CDR1 is MNHNY, CDR2 SVGAGI (reference sequence). The ends lost 2 bases at V and 5 bases at J; junction bases unmatched: 0.

The chain links TRBV9 to TRBJ2-7; possible D gene TRBD2, 6 bases. V lost 1 base and J lost 5, with 10 bases in between. The CDR3 is 13 amino acids. The germline gives CDR1 SGDLS, CDR2 YYNGEE. The CDR3 DNA sequence: TGTGCCAGCAGCGTATGGGGAGGCGACGAGCAGTACTTC. Amino acid sequence: CASSVWGGDEQYF. Supplemented by reference TRBV9 and TRBJ2-7, the full variable domain reads DSGVTQTPKHLITATGQRVTLRCSPRSGDLSVYWYQQSLDQGLQFLIQYYNGEERAKGNILERFSAQQFPDLHSELNLSSLELGDSALYFCASSVWGGDEQYFGPGTRLTVT.

The V and J genes are TRBV7-2 and TRBJ2-2, with D possibly TRBD2 on 6 matching bases. Deletions cut 4 bases from V and 4 bases from J, with 16 bases between. Germline CDR1 SGHTA, CDR2 FQGNSA. The CDR3 spans 16 residues. The CDR3, as DNA: TGTGCCAGCAGCTCGACCGGGGGTCAGGGCACCGGGGAGCTGTTTTTT. The encoded protein is CASSSTGGQGTGELFF.

The V call is TRBV15, the J call TRBJ2-5, with D uncertain. CDR1 is LNHNV and CDR2 is YYDKDF in the germline V gene (reference sequence). V was pared by 3 bases and J by 1 base, with 18 bases between. This CDR3 has 17 amino acids. CDR3: CATSSTKARSPQETQYF. Written as DNA, the CDR3 is TGTGCCACCAGCAGCACTAAGGCCCGGTCGCCCCAAGAGACCCAGTACTTC. The variable domain in full, completed from reference TRBV15 and TRBJ2-5, reads DAMVIQNPRYQVTQFGKPVTLSCSQTLNHNVMYWYQQKSSQAPKLLFHYYDKDFNNEADTPDNFQSRRPNTSFCFLDIRSPGLGDTAMYLCATSSTKARSPQETQYFGPGTRLLVL.

Only one count was recorded for this clone. The rearrangement links TRBV7-8 to TRBJ2-1; D remains unclear. CDR1 and CDR2 (germline): SGHVS, FQNEAQ. This CDR3 has 16 amino acids. V gave up 3 bases and J gave up 6 bases, with 18 bases separating them. The CDR3 coding sequence is TGTGCCAGCAGCTTTAGTGCTCAATTCCAGGCCAATGAGCAGTTCTTC. As protein: CASSFSAQFQANEQFF.

For this clone: The junction differs from germline at one of its ends, possibly a read error. The V and J genes are TRBV7-7 and TRBJ1-2; 10 nucleotides match TRBD1. Germline V gene lookup returns CDR1 SSHAT and CDR2 FNYEAQ (reference sequence). The CDR3 runs to 17 residues. CDR3: CASSSSGTGEANYGYTF. The CDR3 DNA reads TGTGCTAGCAGCTCCTCCGGGACAGGGGAAGCTAACTATGGCTACACCTTC.

The chain has TRBV7-9 and TRBJ1-5; D might be TRBD1 (6 bases). The CDR3 loop spans 13 amino acids. Germline V gene data show CDR1 as SEHNR and CDR2 as FQNEAQ (reference sequence). V lost 5 bases and J lost 4, with 9 bases in between. The CDR3 DNA reads TGTGCCAGCAGCATTCAGGGGAATCAGCCCCAGCATTTT. Its translation: CASSIQGNQPQHF.

This sequence joins TRBV30 and TRBJ1-6; TRBD1 is a possible D gene (5 bases). V was pared by 0 bases and J by 13 bases, with 16 bases between. CDR1 GTSNPN and CDR2 SVGIG come from the germline V gene (reference sequence). The CDR3 is 14 amino acids. The CDR3 DNA reads as TGTGCCTGGAGTGTACCAGGGCGGTGGATCCCCCTCCACTTT. Protein product: CAWSVPGRWIPLHF.

The rearrangement uses TRBV5-4 and TRBJ1-1; D remains unclear. Germline V lookup: CDR1 SGHNT, CDR2 YYREEE (reference sequence). Trimming shortened V by 4 bases and J by 2 bases, and 15 bases separated the two germline ends. This CDR3 has 15 residues. CDR3 in DNA: TGTGCCAGCAGCCCCCCGCAGGCGGGTAACACTGAAGCTTTCTTT. Protein: CASSPPQAGNTEAFF. Supplemented by reference TRBV5-4 and TRBJ1-1, the full variable domain reads ETGVTQSPTHLIKTRGQQVTLRCSSQSGHNTVSWYQQALGQGPQFIFQYYREEENGRGNFPPRFSGLQFPNYSSELNVNALELDDSALYLCASSPPQAGNTEAFFGQGTRLTVV.

The V gene is TRBV6-2 or TRBV6-3, the J gene TRBJ1-5; tentative D call: TRBD1 (5 bases). V was trimmed by 0 bases and J by 4 bases, leaving 7 bases between them. This CDR3 spans 14 amino acids. Germline V CDR1 and CDR2: MNHEY, SVGEGT. CDR3 residues: CASSYSPGNQPQHF. Here the CDR3 DNA reads TGTGCCAGCAGTTACTCCCCAGGGAATCAGCCCCAGCATTTT.

Remarks on this clone: The sample carries other DNA sequences with the same CDR3. The gene calls are TRBV7-2 and TRBJ2-7; TRBD1 aligns across 10 bases. The CDR3 consists of 14 residues. Unmatched junction bases numbered 1, after V lost 1 base and J lost 4 bases. Germline V gene data show CDR1 as SGHTA and CDR2 as FQGNSA. The CDR3 DNA sequence: TGTGCCAGCAGCTTAGGACAGGGGGCGTACGAGCAGTACTTC. Translation gives CASSLGQGAYEQYF.

This chain uses TRBV9 with TRBJ1-2; D remains unclear. CDR1 SGDLS and CDR2 YYNGEE come from the germline V gene. The ends were cut back, 0 bases at V and 4 bases at J, with 13 bases in the middle. The CDR3 has 15 amino acids. This chain's CDR3 is CASSVGQNSFYGYTF. The DNA for the CDR3 is TGTGCCAGCAGCGTAGGGCAGAATTCTTTCTATGGCTACACCTTC.

This clone came up once. CDR3 bases: TGCGCCAGCAGCCAAGATAGGGGTGCGGAGACCCAGTACTTC. This codes for CASSQDRGAETQYF. The V and J genes are TRBV4-1 and TRBJ2-5, with D maybe TRBD1 (5 bases). This CDR3 has 14 amino acids. The germline V gene has CDR1 MGHRA and CDR2 YSYEKL. Trimming cost V 0 bases and J 5 bases, with 10 bases left between them.

The chain combines TRBV28 with TRBJ2-3, with TRBD1 identical over 9 bases. The CDR3 is 15 residues long. The junction had 5 bases not matched to a gene; V was cut back by 1 base and J by 6 bases. CDR1 and CDR2 from the germline V gene are MDHEN and SYDVKM. In DNA form, the CDR3 reads TGTGCCAGCAGTTTATCCGGGACAGGGCTCGATACGCAGTATTTT. This sequence encodes CASSLSGTGLDTQYF.

The genes are TRBV2 and TRBJ1-6, with a weak D call TRBD1 (6 bases). The CDR3 runs to 12 residues. The germline V and J ends were trimmed by 6 bases and 10 bases, with 10 bases remaining between them. Germline CDR1 is SNHLY and CDR2 is FYNNEI. This CDR3 reads CASSPGESPLHF. CDR3 nucleotide sequence: TGTGCCAGCAGCCCAGGGGAGTCACCCCTCCACTTT. Full variable domain (missing parts from reference TRBV2 and TRBJ1-6): EPEVTQTPSHQVTQMGQEVILRCVPISNHLYFYWYRQILGQKVEFLVSFYNNEISEKSEIFDDQFSVERPDGSNFTLKIRSTKLEDSAMYFCASSPGESPLHFGNGTRLTVT.

This clone showed up just once. V usage is TRBV11-3 and J usage is TRBJ1-2, with a weak D call TRBD1 (6 bases). CDR3 size: 13 residues. The V end was cut by 2 bases, the J end by 8 bases, with 12 bases between. Germline V gives CDR1 SGHNT, CDR2 YENEEA. The CDR3 nucleotides are TGTGCCAGCAGCTTATCACAGGGTGACGGCTACACCTTC. It specifies CASSLSQGDGYTF.

Only one count was recorded for this clone. V gene TRBV19 combines with J gene TRBJ1-1; D gene ambiguous. Germline V gene sequence: CDR1 LNHDA, CDR2 SQIVND (reference sequence). The germline V and J ends were trimmed by 2 bases and 4 bases, with 8 bases remaining between them. CDR3 size: 13 residues. The CDR3, as DNA: TGTGCCAGTAGTATAATCGGGGTCACTGAAGCTTTCTTT. This gives the protein CASSIIGVTEAFF.

There are a few counts of this clone. The chain is built from TRBV5-4 and TRBJ2-7, with 9 bases matching TRBD1. V trimming: 2 bases; J trimming: 5 bases; junction bases outside the gene matches: 2. The CDR3 covers 13 residues. CDR1 is SGHNT, CDR2 YYREEE, per germline (reference sequence). The CDR3 sequence: CASSLTGGNEQYF. CDR3 nucleotide sequence: TGTGCCAGCAGCTTAACAGGGGGCAACGAGCAGTACTTC.

This clone was seen only once. V and J are TRBV6-2 or TRBV6-3 and TRBJ1-2; D remains unclear. The CDR3 sequence is 13 residues long. V was clipped by 2 bases and J by 8 bases, with 12 bases between them. The germline CDR1 and CDR2 sequences are MNHEY and SVGEGT. The CDR3 DNA follows: TGTGCCAGCAGTTACGCACTCCCTCGGGGCTACACCTTC. Translating it yields CASSYALPRGYTF.

The chain carries TRBV6-2 or TRBV6-3 and TRBJ1-6, with no clear D. V lost 3 bases to trimming and J lost 13 bases, with 10 bases between them. The germline CDR1 and CDR2 sequences are MNHEY and SVGEGT. The CDR3 is made up of 12 amino acids. The CDR3, as DNA: TGTGCCAGCAGTTATCCCCCTCTGCCCCTCCACTTT. This sequence encodes CASSYPPLPLHF.

The chain is built from TRBV2 and TRBJ1-6; D gene ambiguous. V gave up 7 bases and J gave up 5 bases, with 9 bases separating them. CDR3 length: 13 amino acids. Germline CDR1 reads SNHLY; CDR2 reads FYNNEI. This CDR3 is CASTPVHNSPLHF. The CDR3 DNA reads TGTGCCAGCACCCCCGTTCATAATTCACCCCTCCACTTT.

V usage is TRBV6-5 and J usage is TRBJ1-2; 11 bases fit TRBD1. Trimming at V came to 2 bases and at J to 5 bases, leaving 4 bases not matched to a gene. CDR1 MNHEY and CDR2 SVGAGI come from the germline V gene. This CDR3 has 15 residues. CDR3 amino acids: CASSYGGTGGYGYTF. The CDR3 coding sequence is TGTGCCAGCAGTTACGGAGGGACAGGGGGATATGGCTACACCTTC.